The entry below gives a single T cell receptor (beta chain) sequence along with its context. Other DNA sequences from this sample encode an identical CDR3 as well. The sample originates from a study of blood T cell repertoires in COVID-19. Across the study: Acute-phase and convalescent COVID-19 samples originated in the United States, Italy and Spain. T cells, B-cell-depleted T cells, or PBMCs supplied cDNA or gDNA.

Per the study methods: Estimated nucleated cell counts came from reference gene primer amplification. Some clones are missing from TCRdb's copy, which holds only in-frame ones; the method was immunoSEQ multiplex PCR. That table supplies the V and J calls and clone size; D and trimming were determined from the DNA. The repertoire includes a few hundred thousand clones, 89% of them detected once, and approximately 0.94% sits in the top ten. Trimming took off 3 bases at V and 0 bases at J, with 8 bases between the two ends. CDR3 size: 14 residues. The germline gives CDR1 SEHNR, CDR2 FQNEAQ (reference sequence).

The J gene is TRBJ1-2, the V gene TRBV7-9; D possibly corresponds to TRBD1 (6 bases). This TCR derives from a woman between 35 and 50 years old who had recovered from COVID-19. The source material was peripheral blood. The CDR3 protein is CASSLGAANYGYTF. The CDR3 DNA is TGTGCCAGCAGCTTGGGGGCCGCTAACTATGGCTACACCTTC.